Below, 17 T cell receptor beta chains from the same sample are listed, as sequenced in a study of T cell responses to AZD1222 COVID-19 vaccine. The method was immunoSEQ multiplex PCR; TCRdb's version includes in-frame clones alone and lacks a portion of them. The sample includes about 150,000 clones, approximately 90% of them seen just once. Source: peripheral blood, taken 28 days after the second AZD1222 dose. The receptors here all came from an adult who received the AZD1222 COVID-19 vaccine.

This chain connects TRBV7-9 to TRBJ1-3, with D perhaps TRBD1 (6 bases). CDR3 length: 15 residues. From germline, CDR1 is SEHNR and CDR2 FQNEAQ (reference sequence). Trimming took 5 bases from V and 0 from J, leaving 11 bases between them. CDR3 coding DNA: TGTGCCAGCAGCAATACGGACAGCTCTGGAAACACCATATATTTT. It translates to CASSNTDSSGNTIYF.

The J gene is TRBJ2-1, the V gene TRBV5-6; no firm D call. This CDR3 is 14 amino acids long. The germline gives CDR1 SGHDT, CDR2 YYEEEE. The V end was cut by 0 bases, the J end by 3 bases, with 7 bases between. CDR3 region: CASSLGRVYNEQFF. CDR3 nucleotide sequence: TGTGCCAGCAGCTTGGGCCGGGTCTACAATGAGCAGTTCTTC.

V usage is TRBV29-1 and J usage is TRBJ2-7; no firm D call. The V end was cut by 4 bases, the J end by 6 bases, with 16 bases between. CDR1 and CDR2 from the germline V gene are SQVTM and ANQGSEA. The CDR3 consists of 13 residues. CDR3: CSVGTAPTGEQYF. The CDR3 bases are TGCAGCGTTGGGACGGCCCCCACGGGCGAGCAGTACTTC.

In nucleotides, the CDR3 is TGTGCCAGCAGCTTCGGGACAGGGAGAACAGATACGCAGTATTTT. Translated: CASSFGTGRTDTQYF. The chain joins TRBV7-3 to TRBJ2-3, with 9 bases identical to TRBD1. The CDR3 contains 15 residues. The germline V gene encodes CDR1 SGHTA and CDR2 FQGTGA. Losses at the gene ends were 3 bases for V and 3 bases for J; bases not matched to a gene: 4.

This clone was seen more than once but under ten times. The chain couples TRBV2 to TRBJ1-2, with 7 bases aligning to TRBD1. Trimming at V came to 7 bases and at J to 4 bases, leaving 6 bases not matched to a gene. The CDR3 contains 13 residues. Germline V gene lookup returns CDR1 SNHLY and CDR2 FYNNEI. In DNA, the CDR3 is TGTGCCAGCATTATCGGGACAGCCTATGGCTACACCTTC. It translates to CASIIGTAYGYTF.

This sequence joins TRBV5-1 and TRBJ2-1; D perhaps matches TRBD2 (5 bases). The CDR3 covers 17 residues. Germline lookup yields CDR1 SGHRS and CDR2 YFSETQ. V was trimmed by 0 bases and J by 5 bases, leaving 18 bases between them. The CDR3 sequence: CASSLVAGLPPNNEQFF. DNA of the CDR3: TGCGCCAGCAGCTTGGTGGCAGGACTCCCCCCTAACAATGAGCAGTTCTTC.

The CDR3 sequence: CASSKKGNTIYF. CDR3 nucleotide sequence: TGTGCCAGCAGCAAAAAAGGAAACACCATATATTTT. The rearrangement links TRBV12-1 to TRBJ1-3. TRBV12-1 is a pseudogene locus. The CDR3 contains 12 residues.

The chain's CDR3 is CASSIFGRNTEAFF. CDR3 nucleotide sequence: TGTGCCAGTAGTATATTCGGGCGGAACACTGAAGCTTTCTTT. This chain uses TRBV19 with TRBJ1-1; D is undetermined. The CDR3 covers 14 residues. V shed 2 bases and J shed 1 base, with 8 bases lying between them. Per germline, CDR1 LNHDA and CDR2 SQIVND (reference sequence).

The V and J genes are TRBV27 and TRBJ1-2; D may be TRBD1 (6 bases). Germline V gene sequence: CDR1 MNHEY, CDR2 SMNVEV (reference sequence). CDR3 size: 15 residues. V was clipped by 6 bases and J by 5 bases, with 19 bases between them. CDR3 sequence (DNA): TGTGCCAGCAGGGGTCCTTCGGACAGCGGGTATGGCTACACCTTC. It encodes CASRGPSDSGYGYTF.

This clone was detected once. The chain recombines TRBV4-1 with TRBJ1-5, with a tentative D call TRBD1 (6 bases). The CDR3 is made up of 15 amino acids. CDR1 is MGHRA and CDR2 is YSYEKL in the germline V gene. V lost 4 bases and J lost 0, with 10 bases in between. The CDR3 protein is CASSPYRDSNQPQHF. DNA for the CDR3: TGCGCCAGCAGCCCATACAGGGATAGCAATCAGCCCCAGCATTTT.

The chain carries TRBV5-1 and TRBJ2-7; D is tentatively TRBD1 or TRBD2 (5 bases each). The CDR3 covers 12 residues. Germline V CDR1 and CDR2: SGHRS, YFSETQ. Trimming removed 4 bases from V and 5 bases from J, with 10 bases in between. The CDR3 bases are TGCGCCAGCAGCGGGGGAGTCGACGAGCAGTACTTC. Translating gives CASSGGVDEQYF.

The V and J genes are TRBV7-2 and TRBJ2-7; D is possibly TRBD1 (5 bases). V lost 0 bases and J lost 3, with 12 bases in between. The CDR3 runs 15 residues. Germline CDR1 and CDR2: SGHTA and FQGNSA. The CDR3 DNA follows: TGTGCCAGCAGCTTAGCTCCAGGGCATGACTACGAGCAGTACTTC. It specifies CASSLAPGHDYEQYF.

The V call is TRBV7-9, the J call TRBJ2-2; perhaps TRBD1 as D (7 bases). Germline-derived CDR1 and CDR2 are SEHNR and FQNEAQ (reference sequence). The CDR3 has 15 amino acids. V lost 5 bases and J 5 bases, leaving 15 bases between the germline ends. The CDR3 sequence: CASSPQGGRTGELFF. DNA of the CDR3: TGTGCCAGCAGCCCCCAGGGGGGTAGGACCGGGGAGCTGTTTTTT. The variable domain in full, completed from reference TRBV7-9 and TRBJ2-2, reads DTGVSQNPRHKITKRGQNVTFRCDPISEHNRLYWYRQTLGQGPEFLTYFQNEAQLEKSRLLSDRFSAERPKGSFSTLEIQRTEQGDSAMYLCASSPQGGRTGELFFGEGSRLTVL.

This chain uses TRBV28 with TRBJ1-2, with D perhaps matching TRBD1 (6 bases). There are 15 residues in the CDR3. Trimming stripped 5 bases from V and 3 bases from J, with 16 bases between. CDR1 and CDR2 from the germline V gene are MDHEN and SYDVKM. CDR3 residues: CASSPPQGSDYGYTF. CDR3 sequence (DNA): TGTGCCAGCAGTCCCCCACAGGGATCAGACTATGGCTACACCTTC.

This chain connects TRBV21-1 to TRBJ2-1; the tabulated D call, TRBD2, remains unverified against the DNA. TRBV21-1 is assigned pseudogene status. The CDR3 loop spans 17 amino acids. The CDR3 DNA sequence: TGTGCCAGCAGCGGTCAAGGGGGACTAGCGGTCGACAATGAGCAGTTCTTC. This gives the protein CASSGQGGLAVDNEQFF.

This clone was found a few times. This chain uses TRBV6-5 with TRBJ2-1; 8 bases line up with TRBD2. V was pared by 8 bases and J by 0 bases, with 6 bases of the junction left unmatched. This CDR3 has 15 amino acids. CDR1 MNHEY and CDR2 SVGAGI come from the germline V gene. The chain's CDR3 is CASGYSGSSYNEQFF. The CDR3, as DNA: TGTGCCAGCGGGTACAGCGGGAGCTCCTACAATGAGCAGTTCTTC.

This chain uses TRBV9 with TRBJ2-6; D might be TRBD2 (5 bases). The germline CDR1 and CDR2 sequences are SGDLS and YYNGEE. Between the trimmed V and J ends, which lost 3 bases and 4 bases, there was a span of 11 bases. The CDR3 runs 15 residues. Here the CDR3 reads CASSDGSLGANVLTF. The CDR3 nucleotides read TGTGCCAGCAGCGATGGGAGTCTCGGGGCCAACGTCCTGACTTTC. Full variable domain (missing parts from reference TRBV9 and TRBJ2-6): DSGVTQTPKHLITATGQRVTLRCSPRSGDLSVYWYQQSLDQGLQFLIQYYNGEERAKGNILERFSAQQFPDLHSELNLSSLELGDSALYFCASSDGSLGANVLTFGAGSRLTVL.